This T cell receptor (beta chain) was profiled in a study of T-cell reconstitution after alpha-beta-depleted transplantation in children. The study's findings and limits: Day-60 TCRbeta diversity that was high in some patients was derived from surviving recipient T cells and thymic progenitors. Alpha-beta T cells about two months after transplant reportedly derived from several hundred expanded graft clones. At one year after transplant, newly produced T cells mostly accounted for T-cell counts and diversity.

With V trimmed by 6 bases and J by 0 bases, 10 bases remained unmatched. This CDR3 has 17 amino acids. Looked up from germline, CDR1 is MNHEY and CDR2 is SMNVEV (reference sequence). This clonotype was counted at least ten times. Its target is not known. Preparation of the TCRbeta library was carried out with unique molecular identifiers. TCRdb re-analysed the PCR reads in MiXCR, keeping a single row per CDR3 protein. The sample has around 450,000 distinct CDR3 sequences; under 12% are singletons. The sample in question was PBMCs, obtained before TCRalphabeta/CD19-depleted stem cell transplant. This chain connects TRBV27 to TRBJ2-1; 8 bases map to TRBD2. This TCR came from a child aged 2 to 9 with inherited bone marrow failure, due to receive a stem cell transplant. The CDR3 DNA follows: TGTGCCAGCAGCCCCCGGGCGGGGGGCCGCTCCTACAATGAGCAGTTCTTC. This translates into CASSPRAGGRSYNEQFF.